The T cell receptor beta chain under discussion was sequenced for a study of blood T cells in healthy people across ages. Study in general: Template switching caught about one barcoded beta molecule for each two T cells.

Between the trimmed V and J ends, which lost 0 bases and 1 base, there was a span of 9 bases. The CDR3 has 15 amino acids. Per the germline V gene, CDR1 is SQVTM and CDR2 is ANQGSEA. The second PCR ran roughly 6 to 11 cycles with a sample-barcoded 5' primer and J-beta primers. TCRdb re-analysed the 5' RACE reads in MiXCR, keeping a single row per CDR3 protein. The sample records roughly 560,000 distinct CDR3 sequences, 24% being singletons. On this clonotype: Antigen unknown.

Study conclusions and caveats: Reliance upon unsorted PBMCs precluded definitive naive versus antigen-experienced comparison.

The same specimen was also included in a second study, on T cells of mothers and their children. That study reports: Over 9.5 million TCR beta CDR3 reads were obtained from each mother, and roughly 2.9 million from each child.

The sequence was obtained from a boy aged 5-17 years in good health. The chain carries TRBV29-1 and TRBJ2-2; the D gene is possibly TRBD2 (5 bases). The sequenced sample was blood. The DNA for the CDR3 is TGCAGCGTTGAAGATCTCAGCGGGAACACCGGGGAGCTGTTTTTT. It specifies CSVEDLSGNTGELFF.